The clone carrying this T cell receptor (beta chain) was observed at least ten times. Semi-nested PCR with Nested Universal Primer A followed constant-region reverse priming of full-length variable regions. Via MiXCR, TCRdb re-called the 5' RACE reads, giving one row per CDR3 protein. Among approximately 57,000 distinct CDR3 sequences listed, more than 20% were seen once. Cells sorted as Tregs were CD4+, CD25+ and CD127-/low. V gave up 2 bases and J gave up 2 bases, with 11 bases separating them. The germline V gene has CDR1 SGHRS and CDR2 YFSETQ. CDR3 size: 15 residues. This receptor was identified in a female donor with breast cancer. The V call is TRBV5-1, the J call TRBJ2-1, with a possible D match to TRBD2 (6 bases). Sequencing input: tumor-infiltrating Tregs sorted from the breast tumor. The CDR3 sequence is CASSFLAETYNEQFF. The CDR3 DNA reads as TGCGCCAGCAGCTTTTTAGCGGAAACCTACAATGAGCAGTTCTTC.